This TCR beta chain was found in a study of control samples from healthy donors and cancer patients. This clone turned up a few times. Profiled with immunoSEQ multiplex PCR; TCRdb holds only in-frame clones, not every one. The sample carries 46,000 or so clones, 85% to 95% recorded once. V lost 5 bases to trimming and J lost 5 bases, with 7 bases between them. CDR1 and CDR2 from the germline V gene are MNHEY and SVGAGI. The CDR3 has 12 amino acids. The sequenced sample consisted of PBMCs. V gene TRBV6-5 combines with J gene TRBJ1-5; D not resolved. This clonotype originated in a woman in her forties or fifties with head and neck cancer. The DNA for the CDR3 is TGTGCCAGCAGTCCTCCCTATCAGCCCCAGCATTTT. Residues: CASSPPYQPQHF.